This TCR beta chain derives from a study of regulatory T cells in long-lasting Graves disease. Study results and caveats: Relative to new patients (approximately 1,000), persistent patients exhibited greater sharing of public clonotypes (2,741). Those with persistent Graves' had less TCR diversity than newly diagnosed patients.

The time point is: newly diagnosed GD, antithyroid drugs for less than 3 months. RNA extracted from PBMCs served as the sequencing template. The CDR3 is made up of 16 amino acids. The V gene lost 0 bases and the J gene lost 0 bases, with 12 bases spanning the gap. From germline, CDR1 is DFQATT and CDR2 SNEGSKA (reference sequence). As regards this clonotype: Antigen specificity is unknown.

Arm-PCR of CDR3 regions and iRepertoire HTBI primers were used to build TCR beta libraries. TCRdb used MiXCR to reprocess the multiplex PCR reads, holding one entry per CDR3 protein. The sample lists some 400,000 distinct CDR3 sequences; about 15% were seen once. A further study also used this sample, focusing on T cells in Graves' hyperthyroidism and ophthalmopathy. As that report states: The HTBI set primed first-round TCR CDR3 RT-PCR. For ophthalmopathy, model prediction preceded onset by a median about 6 months.

Sequencing used peripheral blood mononuclear cells (PBMCs), obtained at new diagnosis, from a patient treated with antithyroid drugs. This receptor was obtained from a woman in her 30s with Graves disease. The rearrangement links TRBV20-1 to TRBJ2-4, with D hard to call. CDR3 coding DNA: TGCAGTGCTAGAGATCTAAGGACCTCAGCCAAAAACATTCAGTACTTC. This gives the protein CSARDLRTSAKNIQYF.